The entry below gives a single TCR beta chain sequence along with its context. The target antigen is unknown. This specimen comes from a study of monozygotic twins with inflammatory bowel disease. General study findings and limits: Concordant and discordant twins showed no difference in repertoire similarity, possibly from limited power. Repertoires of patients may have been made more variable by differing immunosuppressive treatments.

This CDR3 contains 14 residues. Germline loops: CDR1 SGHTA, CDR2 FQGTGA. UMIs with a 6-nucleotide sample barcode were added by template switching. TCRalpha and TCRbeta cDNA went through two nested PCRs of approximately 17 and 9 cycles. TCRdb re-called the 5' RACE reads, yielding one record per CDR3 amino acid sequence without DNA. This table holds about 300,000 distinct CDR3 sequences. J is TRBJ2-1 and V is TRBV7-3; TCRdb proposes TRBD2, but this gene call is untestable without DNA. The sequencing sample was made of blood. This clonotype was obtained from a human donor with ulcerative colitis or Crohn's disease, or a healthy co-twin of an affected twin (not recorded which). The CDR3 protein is CASSKGLGRDEQFF.